A selection of T cell receptor beta chains follows, all from one sample in a study of blood T cell repertoires in COVID-19. Repertoires were generated with immunoSEQ multiplex PCR, while TCRdb's copy carries only in-frame clones and drops some. The sample lists hundreds of thousands of clones, about nine tenths occurring once. The sample taken for sequencing was peripheral blood. The origin of the receptors is a man aged 40-50 years with acute or convalescent COVID-19. CDR3s include the opening cysteine and the closing phenylalanine or tryptophan. The order of the fields is J gene, CDR3 length, D gene, clone size, V gene, CDR3 protein, CDR3 DNA. A D gene is named only where the DNA matches it firmly. Some rows have no size entry. The others give once, few or many, or a class for an expanded clone.

j_gene: TRBJ2-4
len: 15
d_gene: -
abundance: -
v_gene: TRBV16
CDR3aa: CASSQSIQEENIQYF
CDR3nt: TGTGCCAGCAGCCAATCGATCCAGGAGGAAAACATTCAGTACTTC

j_gene: TRBJ1-2
len: 14
d_gene: -
abundance: -
v_gene: TRBV7-9
CDR3aa: CASSDHRRAYGYTF
CDR3nt: TGTGCCAGCAGTGATCATCGCAGGGCCTATGGCTACACCTTC

j_gene: TRBJ1-4
len: 14
d_gene: TRBD1
abundance: -
v_gene: TRBV29-1
CDR3aa: CSAGDRAINEKLFF
CDR3nt: TGCAGCGCGGGGGACAGGGCAATTAATGAAAAACTGTTTTTT

j_gene: TRBJ1-5
len: 15
d_gene: TRBD1
abundance: -
v_gene: TRBV2
CDR3aa: CASRRGQGASEPQHF
CDR3nt: TGTGCCAGCAGGAGGGGGCAGGGGGCGTCTGAGCCCCAGCATTTT

j_gene: TRBJ1-5
len: 15
d_gene: -
abundance: few
v_gene: TRBV5-6
CDR3aa: CASSRTGGTNQPQHF
CDR3nt: TGTGCCAGCAGCCGTACGGGGGGCACTAATCAGCCCCAGCATTTT

j_gene: TRBJ1-1
len: 15
d_gene: -
abundance: -
v_gene: TRBV7-2
CDR3aa: CASSIRRHGNTEAFF
CDR3nt: TGTGCCAGCAGCATACGACGACACGGGAACACTGAAGCTTTCTTT

j_gene: TRBJ2-3
len: 14
d_gene: -
abundance: -
v_gene: TRBV24-1
CDR3aa: CATSVSGGTDTQYF
CDR3nt: TGTGCCACCAGTGTTTCGGGAGGCACAGATACGCAGTATTTT

j_gene: TRBJ1-2
len: 15
d_gene: TRBD1
abundance: -
v_gene: TRBV27
CDR3aa: CASSFSTGGTYGYTF
CDR3nt: TGTGCCAGCAGTTTCTCGACAGGGGGGACCTATGGCTACACCTTC

j_gene: TRBJ2-6
len: 17
d_gene: -
abundance: -
v_gene: TRBV6-2/TRBV6-3
CDR3aa: CASSYGGLGSGANVLTF
CDR3nt: TGTGCCAGCAGTTACGGGGGGTTGGGCTCTGGGGCCAACGTCCTGACTTTC

j_gene: TRBJ2-3
len: 14
d_gene: TRBD1
abundance: -
v_gene: TRBV7-6
CDR3aa: CASTFGTGTDTQYF
CDR3nt: TGTGCCAGCACCTTTGGGACAGGGACAGATACGCAGTATTTT

j_gene: TRBJ2-7
len: 13
d_gene: TRBD2
abundance: -
v_gene: TRBV13
CDR3aa: CASVSSGSYEQYF
CDR3nt: TGTGCCAGCGTTAGCAGCGGGAGCTACGAGCAGTACTTC

j_gene: TRBJ2-1
len: 15
d_gene: TRBD2
abundance: -
v_gene: TRBV11-2
CDR3aa: CASSSLAGGVNEQFF
CDR3nt: TGTGCCAGCAGCTCCCTGGCGGGGGGTGTCAATGAGCAGTTCTTC

j_gene: TRBJ2-1
len: 14
d_gene: TRBD1
abundance: -
v_gene: TRBV5-1
CDR3aa: CASSFGQAVNEQFF
CDR3nt: TGCGCCAGCAGCTTTGGACAGGCGGTCAATGAGCAGTTCTTC

j_gene: TRBJ2-7
len: 14
d_gene: TRBD2
abundance: -
v_gene: TRBV27
CDR3aa: CASSFRTSGWEQYF
CDR3nt: TGTGCCAGCAGTTTCCGGACTAGCGGATGGGAGCAGTACTTC

j_gene: TRBJ1-1
len: 13
d_gene: -
abundance: -
v_gene: TRBV12-3/TRBV12-4
CDR3aa: CASSTGLNTEAFF
CDR3nt: TGTGCCAGCAGTACGGGACTTAACACTGAAGCTTTCTTT

j_gene: TRBJ2-3
len: 15
d_gene: TRBD2
abundance: -
v_gene: TRBV6-4
CDR3aa: CASSDGAGGTDTQYF
CDR3nt: TGTGCCAGCAGTGACGGAGCGGGGGGGACAGATACGCAGTATTTT

j_gene: TRBJ2-1
len: 14
d_gene: -
abundance: -
v_gene: TRBV7-3
CDR3aa: CASSPGLIADEQFF
CDR3nt: TGTGCCAGCAGCCCCGGTTTGATAGCCGATGAGCAGTTCTTC

j_gene: TRBJ1-1
len: 11
d_gene: -
abundance: -
v_gene: TRBV10-2
CDR3aa: CASSEEGKAFF
CDR3nt: TGCGCCAGCAGTGAAGAGGGAAAAGCTTTCTTT

j_gene: TRBJ1-1
len: 14
d_gene: -
abundance: -
v_gene: TRBV18
CDR3aa: CASSPFDRDTEAFF
CDR3nt: TGTGCCAGCTCACCATTTGACAGAGATACTGAAGCTTTCTTT

j_gene: TRBJ1-5
len: 14
d_gene: -
abundance: -
v_gene: TRBV3-1/TRBV3-2
CDR3aa: CASSPEVQNQPQHF
CDR3nt: TGTGCCAGCAGCCCCGAGGTCCAGAATCAGCCCCAGCATTTT

j_gene: TRBJ2-3
len: 13
d_gene: -
abundance: once
v_gene: TRBV4-3
CDR3aa: CASSLAGVDTQYF
CDR3nt: TGCGCCAGCAGCCTGGCCGGGGTAGATACGCAGTATTTT

j_gene: TRBJ2-5
len: 14
d_gene: TRBD1
abundance: -
v_gene: TRBV5-1
CDR3aa: CASSIAGGWETQYF
CDR3nt: TGCGCCAGCAGCATAGCAGGGGGCTGGGAGACCCAGTACTTC

j_gene: TRBJ2-7
len: 16
d_gene: TRBD2
abundance: -
v_gene: TRBV5-6
CDR3aa: CASSLGQTSGAYEQYF
CDR3nt: TGTGCCAGCAGCTTGGGTCAGACTAGCGGCGCCTACGAGCAGTACTTC

j_gene: TRBJ2-7
len: 15
d_gene: TRBD2
abundance: once
v_gene: TRBV3-1/TRBV3-2
CDR3aa: CASSQDRGGQNEQYF
CDR3nt: TGTGCCAGCAGCCAAGATCGGGGGGGCCAAAATGAGCAGTACTTC

j_gene: TRBJ1-1
len: 14
d_gene: -
abundance: few
v_gene: TRBV19
CDR3aa: CASSIGQQNTEAFF
CDR3nt: TGTGCCAGTAGTATAGGACAGCAGAACACTGAAGCTTTCTTT

j_gene: TRBJ1-4
len: 13
d_gene: TRBD1
abundance: -
v_gene: TRBV5-1
CDR3aa: CASKGALNEKLFF
CDR3nt: TGCGCCAGTAAGGGGGCCTTAAATGAAAAACTGTTTTTT

j_gene: TRBJ2-3
len: 13
d_gene: TRBD1
abundance: -
v_gene: TRBV29-1
CDR3aa: CSAGQGAGDTQYF
CDR3nt: TGCAGCGCAGGACAGGGGGCGGGAGATACGCAGTATTTT

j_gene: TRBJ2-2
len: 18
d_gene: TRBD2
abundance: -
v_gene: TRBV4-2
CDR3aa: CASSQDSRGGSHTGELFF
CDR3nt: TGTGCCAGCAGCCAAGATTCGCGGGGGGGCTCACACACCGGGGAGCTGTTTTTT

j_gene: TRBJ2-7
len: 17
d_gene: -
abundance: -
v_gene: TRBV18
CDR3aa: CASSPSIRGLNRDEQYF
CDR3nt: TGTGCCAGCTCACCATCTATCAGGGGCCTCAACCGGGACGAGCAGTACTTC

j_gene: TRBJ2-3
len: 15
d_gene: -
abundance: -
v_gene: TRBV19
CDR3aa: CASTDRPRGTDTQYF
CDR3nt: TGTGCCAGTACTGACAGGCCCCGGGGCACAGATACGCAGTATTTT

j_gene: TRBJ1-4
len: 15
d_gene: -
abundance: -
v_gene: TRBV27
CDR3aa: CATPGGERANEKLFF
CDR3nt: TGTGCCACCCCGGGGGGCGAAAGGGCTAATGAAAAACTGTTTTTT

j_gene: TRBJ2-4
len: 16
d_gene: -
abundance: -
v_gene: TRBV15
CDR3aa: CATSRDPSGVENIQYF
CDR3nt: TGTGCCACCAGCAGAGATCCATCGGGGGTAGAAAACATTCAGTACTTC

j_gene: TRBJ2-7
len: 11
d_gene: -
abundance: -
v_gene: TRBV28
CDR3aa: CASRTRDEQYF
CDR3nt: TGTGCCAGCAGAACTAGGGACGAGCAGTACTTC

j_gene: TRBJ2-7
len: 16
d_gene: -
abundance: -
v_gene: TRBV6-5
CDR3aa: CASSYSRRGTSYEQYF
CDR3nt: TGTGCCAGCAGTTACTCGAGGCGGGGCACCTCCTACGAGCAGTACTTC

j_gene: TRBJ2-1
len: 15
d_gene: TRBD1
abundance: once
v_gene: TRBV9
CDR3aa: CASSLQPGQYNEQFF
CDR3nt: TGTGCCAGCAGCTTACAACCGGGACAGTACAATGAGCAGTTCTTC

j_gene: TRBJ1-3
len: 13
d_gene: -
abundance: -
v_gene: TRBV6-5
CDR3aa: CASTQGSGNTIYF
CDR3nt: TGTGCCAGCACCCAGGGGTCGGGAAACACCATATATTTT

j_gene: TRBJ1-4
len: 13
d_gene: TRBD1
abundance: -
v_gene: TRBV5-1
CDR3aa: CASSRDRGEKLFF
CDR3nt: TGCGCCAGCAGCCGGGACAGGGGTGAAAAACTGTTTTTT

j_gene: TRBJ2-5
len: 18
d_gene: TRBD1
abundance: once
v_gene: TRBV13
CDR3aa: CASSLPYAQGADRETQYF
CDR3nt: TGTGCCAGCAGCTTGCCCTACGCACAGGGGGCAGATAGGGAGACCCAGTACTTC

j_gene: TRBJ1-5
len: 13
d_gene: -
abundance: -
v_gene: TRBV12-3/TRBV12-4
CDR3aa: CASSRERDQPQHF
CDR3nt: TGTGCCAGCAGTCGGGAGAGGGATCAGCCCCAGCATTTT

j_gene: TRBJ2-7
len: 14
d_gene: TRBD1
abundance: -
v_gene: TRBV11-2
CDR3aa: CASSLGQGAWEQYF
CDR3nt: TGTGCCAGCAGCTTAGGACAGGGGGCGTGGGAGCAGTACTTC

j_gene: TRBJ1-1
len: 13
d_gene: TRBD1
abundance: -
v_gene: TRBV29-1
CDR3aa: CSVRDRGGTEAFF
CDR3nt: TGCAGCGTTAGGGACAGGGGGGGGACTGAAGCTTTCTTT

j_gene: TRBJ2-3
len: 15
d_gene: -
abundance: -
v_gene: TRBV5-1
CDR3aa: CASSLGDRSTDTQYF
CDR3nt: TGCGCCAGCAGCTTAGGTGACAGGAGCACAGATACGCAGTATTTT